What follows are 2 T cell receptor beta chains derived from one specimen sequenced in a study of blood T cells in healthy people across ages (dated by TCRdb to about 2015). The library was made by 5' RACE. A second PCR of roughly 7 to 12 cycles was run with a J-beta primer mix and a sample-barcoded 5' primer. TCRdb trimmed public reads at Q25 via fastp, called clones via MiXCR and kept in-frame beta chains. Rows with one shared CDR3 protein collapse into an entry with the most common genes and DNA. This sample is represented by 1.8 million or so distinct CDR3 sequences; roughly two fifths of them were singletons. About 23% of the sample is in the top ten clones. Sample: blood. Receptors originate from a human donor in good health.

The J gene is TRBJ2-5, the V gene TRBV29-1, with 7 bases aligning to TRBD1. Germline loops: CDR1 SQVTM, CDR2 ANQGSEA. Trimming at V came to 7 bases and at J to 4 bases, leaving 6 bases not matched to a gene. This CDR3 is built from 12 residues. The CDR3: CSAVPGGETQYF. The CDR3 bases are TGCAGCGCTGTACCAGGGGGAGAGACCCAGTACTTC.

The rearrangement uses TRBV7-2 and TRBJ2-7; D is undetermined. The J call is doubtful: the DNA matches TRBJ2-5 better. This CDR3 has 12 amino acids. The germline CDR1 and CDR2 sequences are SGHTA and FQGNSA. The CDR3 sequence is CASSARRETQYF. CDR3 DNA: TGTGCCAGCAGCGCAAGACGTGAGACCCAGTACTTC.